Detailed here is one TCR beta chain. Its matching antigen is unknown. The germline V gene encodes CDR1 SGHRS and CDR2 YFSETQ. Trimming removed 4 bases from V and 3 bases from J; junction bases left unmatched: 2. The CDR3 consists of 15 residues. Each sample had 9 x 10^4 or so TCR templates assayed. TCRdb keeps only in-frame clones here, not all; method: immunoSEQ multiplex PCR. The data hold some 90,000 clones, with approximately 90% observed a single time. This record belongs to a study of siplizumab effects on memory and regulatory T cells. The study's findings and limits: The Treg-derived share of mappable alloreactive CD4+ clones averaged about 68% with siplizumab and approximately 27% in controls. A minor share of alloreactive clones matched unstimulated subsets. For siplizumab cultures, the suppressive function of their proliferating Tregs was not confirmed.

The rearrangement links TRBV5-1 to TRBJ2-1; TRBD2 matches 12 bases. This sequence originates from a human donor in good health. Sequenced input: CD4+ T cells sorted from blood. In DNA form, the CDR3 reads TGCGCCAGCAGCAGGACTAGCGGGAACTACAATGAGCAGTTCTTC. This gives the protein CASSRTSGNYNEQFF.